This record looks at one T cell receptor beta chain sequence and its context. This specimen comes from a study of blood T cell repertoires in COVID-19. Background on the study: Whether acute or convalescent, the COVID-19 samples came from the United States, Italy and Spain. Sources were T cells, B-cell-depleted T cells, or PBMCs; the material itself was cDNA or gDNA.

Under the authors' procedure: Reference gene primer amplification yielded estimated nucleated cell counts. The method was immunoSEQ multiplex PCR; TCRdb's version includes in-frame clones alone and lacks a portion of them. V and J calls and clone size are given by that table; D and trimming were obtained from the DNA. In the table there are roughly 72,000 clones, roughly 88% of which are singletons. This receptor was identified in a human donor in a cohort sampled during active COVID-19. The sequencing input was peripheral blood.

The CDR3 region has the DNA TGTGCCATCAGTGTGGGGCGGGGGGCGTACAATGAGCAGTTCTTC. This gives the protein CAISVGRGAYNEQFF. The V and J genes are TRBV10-3 and TRBJ2-1; 8 positions agree with TRBD2. The CDR3 covers 15 residues. CDR1 ENHRY and CDR2 SYGVKD come from the germline V gene. V dropped 4 bases and J dropped 4; count of bases not matched to a gene: 6.